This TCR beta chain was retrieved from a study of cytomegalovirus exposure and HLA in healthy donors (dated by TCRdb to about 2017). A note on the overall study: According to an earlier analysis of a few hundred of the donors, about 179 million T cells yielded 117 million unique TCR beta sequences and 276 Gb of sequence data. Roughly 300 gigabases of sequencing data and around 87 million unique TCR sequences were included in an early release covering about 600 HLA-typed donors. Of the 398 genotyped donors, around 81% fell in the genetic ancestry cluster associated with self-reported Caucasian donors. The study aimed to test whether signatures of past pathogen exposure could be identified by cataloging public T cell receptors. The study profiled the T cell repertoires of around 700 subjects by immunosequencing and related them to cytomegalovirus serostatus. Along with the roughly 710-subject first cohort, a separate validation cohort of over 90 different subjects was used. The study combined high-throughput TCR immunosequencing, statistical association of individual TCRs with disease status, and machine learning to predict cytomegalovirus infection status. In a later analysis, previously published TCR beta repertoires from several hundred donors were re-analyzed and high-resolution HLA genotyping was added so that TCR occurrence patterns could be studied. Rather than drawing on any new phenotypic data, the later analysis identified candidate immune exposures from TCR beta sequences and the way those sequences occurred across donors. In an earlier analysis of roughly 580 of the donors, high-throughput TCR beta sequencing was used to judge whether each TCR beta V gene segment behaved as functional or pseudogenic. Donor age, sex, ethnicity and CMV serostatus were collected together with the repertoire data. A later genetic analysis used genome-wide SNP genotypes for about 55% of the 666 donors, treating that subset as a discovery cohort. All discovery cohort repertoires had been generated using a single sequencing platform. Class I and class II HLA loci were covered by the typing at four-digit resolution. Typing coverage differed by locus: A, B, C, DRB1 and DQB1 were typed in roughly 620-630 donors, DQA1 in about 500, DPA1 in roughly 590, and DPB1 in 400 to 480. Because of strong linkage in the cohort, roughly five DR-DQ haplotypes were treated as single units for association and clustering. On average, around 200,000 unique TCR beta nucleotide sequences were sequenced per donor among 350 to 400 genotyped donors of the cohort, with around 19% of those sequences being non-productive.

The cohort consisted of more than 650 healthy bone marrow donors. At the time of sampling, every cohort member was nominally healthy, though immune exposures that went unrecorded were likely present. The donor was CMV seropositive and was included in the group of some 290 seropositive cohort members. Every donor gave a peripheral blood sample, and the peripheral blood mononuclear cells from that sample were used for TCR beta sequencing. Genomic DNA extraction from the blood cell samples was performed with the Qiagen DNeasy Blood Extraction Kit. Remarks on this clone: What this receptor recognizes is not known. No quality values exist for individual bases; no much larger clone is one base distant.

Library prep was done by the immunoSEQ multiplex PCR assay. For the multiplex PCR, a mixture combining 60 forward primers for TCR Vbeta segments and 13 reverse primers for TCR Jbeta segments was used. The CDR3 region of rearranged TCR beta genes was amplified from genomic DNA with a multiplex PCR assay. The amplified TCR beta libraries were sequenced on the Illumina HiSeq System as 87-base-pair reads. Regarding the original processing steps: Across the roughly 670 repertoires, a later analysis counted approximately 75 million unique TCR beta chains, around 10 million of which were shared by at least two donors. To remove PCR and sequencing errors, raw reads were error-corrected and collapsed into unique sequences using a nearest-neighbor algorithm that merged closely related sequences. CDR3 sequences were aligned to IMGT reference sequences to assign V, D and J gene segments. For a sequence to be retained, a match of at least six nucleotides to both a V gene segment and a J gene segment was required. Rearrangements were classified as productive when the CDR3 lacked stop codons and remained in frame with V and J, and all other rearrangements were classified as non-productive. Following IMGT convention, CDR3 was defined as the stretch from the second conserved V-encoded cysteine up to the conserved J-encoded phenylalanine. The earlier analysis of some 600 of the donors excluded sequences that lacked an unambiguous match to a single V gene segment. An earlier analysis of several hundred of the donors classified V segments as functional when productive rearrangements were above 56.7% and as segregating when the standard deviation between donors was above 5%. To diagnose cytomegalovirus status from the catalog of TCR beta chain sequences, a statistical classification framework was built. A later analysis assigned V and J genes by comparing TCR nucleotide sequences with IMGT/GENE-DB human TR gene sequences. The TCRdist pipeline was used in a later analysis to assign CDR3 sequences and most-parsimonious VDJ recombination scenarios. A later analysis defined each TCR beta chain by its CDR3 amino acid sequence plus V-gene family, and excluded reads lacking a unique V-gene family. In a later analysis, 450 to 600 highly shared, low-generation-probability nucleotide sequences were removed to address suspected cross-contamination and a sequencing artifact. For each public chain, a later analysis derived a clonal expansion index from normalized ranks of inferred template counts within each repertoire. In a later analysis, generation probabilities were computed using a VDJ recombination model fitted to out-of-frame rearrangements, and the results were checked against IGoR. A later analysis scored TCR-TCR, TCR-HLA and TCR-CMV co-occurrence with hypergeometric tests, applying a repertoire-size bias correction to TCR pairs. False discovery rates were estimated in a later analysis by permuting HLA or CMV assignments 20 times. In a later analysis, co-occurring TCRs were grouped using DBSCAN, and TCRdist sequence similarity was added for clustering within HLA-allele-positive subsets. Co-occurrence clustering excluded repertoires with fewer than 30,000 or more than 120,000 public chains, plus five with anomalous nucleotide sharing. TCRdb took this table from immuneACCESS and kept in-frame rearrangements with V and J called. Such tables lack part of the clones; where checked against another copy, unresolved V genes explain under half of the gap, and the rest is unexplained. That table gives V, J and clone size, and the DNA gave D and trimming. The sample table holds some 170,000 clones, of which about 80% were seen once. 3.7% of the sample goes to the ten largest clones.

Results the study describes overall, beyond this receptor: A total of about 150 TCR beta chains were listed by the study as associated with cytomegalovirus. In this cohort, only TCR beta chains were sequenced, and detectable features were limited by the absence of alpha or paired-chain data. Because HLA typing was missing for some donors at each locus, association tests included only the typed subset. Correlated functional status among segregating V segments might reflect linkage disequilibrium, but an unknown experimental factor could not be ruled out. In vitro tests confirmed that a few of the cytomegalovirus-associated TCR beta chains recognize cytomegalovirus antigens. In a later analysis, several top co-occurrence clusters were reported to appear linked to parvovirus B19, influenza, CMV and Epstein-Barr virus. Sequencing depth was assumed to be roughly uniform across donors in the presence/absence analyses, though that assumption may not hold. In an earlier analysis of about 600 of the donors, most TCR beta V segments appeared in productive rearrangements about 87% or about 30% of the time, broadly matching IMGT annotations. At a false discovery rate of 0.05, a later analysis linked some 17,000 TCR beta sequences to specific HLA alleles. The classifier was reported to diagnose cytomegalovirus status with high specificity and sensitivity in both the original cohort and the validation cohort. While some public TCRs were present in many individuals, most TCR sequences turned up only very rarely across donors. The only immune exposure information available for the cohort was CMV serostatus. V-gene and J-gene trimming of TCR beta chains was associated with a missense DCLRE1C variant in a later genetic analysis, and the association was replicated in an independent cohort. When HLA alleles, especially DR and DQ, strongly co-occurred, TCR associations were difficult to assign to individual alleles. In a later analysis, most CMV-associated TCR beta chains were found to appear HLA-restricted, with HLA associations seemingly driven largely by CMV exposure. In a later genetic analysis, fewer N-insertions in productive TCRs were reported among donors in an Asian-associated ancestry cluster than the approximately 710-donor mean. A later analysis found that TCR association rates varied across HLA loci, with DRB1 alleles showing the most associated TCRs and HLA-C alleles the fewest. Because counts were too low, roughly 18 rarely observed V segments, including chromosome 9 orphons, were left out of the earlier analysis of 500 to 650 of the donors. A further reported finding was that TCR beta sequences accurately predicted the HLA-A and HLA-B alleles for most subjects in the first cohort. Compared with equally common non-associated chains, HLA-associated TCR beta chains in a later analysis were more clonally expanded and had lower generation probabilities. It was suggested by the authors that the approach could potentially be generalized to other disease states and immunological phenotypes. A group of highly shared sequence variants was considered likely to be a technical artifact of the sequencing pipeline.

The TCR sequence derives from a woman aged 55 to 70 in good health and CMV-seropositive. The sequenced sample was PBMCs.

The bases are TGTGCCAGTAGTATAGATCTGGTGAGTTCCTACGAGCAGTACTTC. This gives the protein CASSIDLVSSYEQYF. The chain uses TRBV19 and TRBJ2-7, with the identity of the D gene unclear. The germline V gene (reference sequence) supplies CDR1 LNHDA and CDR2 SQIVND. Its CDR3 holds 15 amino acids, cysteine through phenylalanine. Solely the CDR3 DNA is kept, with 45 bases framed from the first base. The V and J ends are trimmed by 0 bases and 1 base, leaving 10 bases between them.